The rows below give T cell receptor beta chains drawn from one sample of a study of a mutant IDH1 vaccine in newly diagnosed glioma. Antigens of these TCRs are unknown. Sequencing was performed with immunoSEQ multiplex PCR; in TCRdb, only in-frame clones are kept and a portion is missing. The repertoire consists of tens of thousands of clones, with about four fifths occurring once and the leading ten covering 10% to 15%. The sample in question was PBMCs, obtained from a glioma patient whose treatment included an IDH1 peptide vaccine. These receptors all come from a man between 18 and 29 years old with glioma. CDR3s include the opening cysteine and the closing phenylalanine or tryptophan. Each record gives: V gene, D gene, J gene, clone size, CDR3 length, CDR3 DNA, CDR3 protein. A D gene is named only where the DNA matches it firmly. Size is omitted from some rows. Given values are once, few, many or a class for expanded clones.

>TRBV19|TRBD2|TRBJ2-7|few|14
TGTGCCAGTAGCGACTGGGGGAGGGGACCCGAGCAGTACTTC
CASSDWGRGPEQYF
>TRBV2|NA|TRBJ1-2|NA|16
TGTGCCAGCAGTGAAATAAGGGTGCCGAAGGACTATGGCTACACCTTC
CASSEIRVPKDYGYTF
>TRBV5-1|TRBD2|TRBJ2-2|NA|16
TGCGCCAGCAGCTTGGCGGCGCGGGAGTACACCGGGGAGCTGTTTTTT
CASSLAAREYTGELFF
>TRBV7-2|NA|TRBJ2-7|once|15
TGTGCCAGCAGCTTTCACGGGCGCCTTACCCACGAGCAGTACTTC
CASSFHGRLTHEQYF
>TRBV2|NA|TRBJ2-7|once|16
TGTGCCAGCAGTGAAGCGTACGGCCCGGGTTTGGGGGAGCAGTACTTC
CASSEAYGPGLGEQYF
>TRBV2|NA|TRBJ1-4|NA|14
TGTGCCAGCAGTGAATCCGGGGCGAATGAAAAACTGTTTTTT
CASSESGANEKLFF
>TRBV27|NA|TRBJ2-6|NA|13
TGTGCCAGCAGTTTGGGGACCGGCAACGTCCTGACTTTC
CASSLGTGNVLTF
>TRBV19|NA|TRBJ2-7|NA|16
TGTGCCAGTACCCCGGGCCCCATAAGGGGGTCCTACGAGCAGTACTTC
CASTPGPIRGSYEQYF
>TRBV27|TRBD1|TRBJ2-7|NA|14
TGTGCCAGCTCCGACAGGGGGGTATCCTACGAGCAGTACTTC
CASSDRGVSYEQYF
>TRBV5-8|TRBD1|TRBJ1-4|NA|16
TGTGCCAGCAGCCCCGGGACAGCCGGCGGAATTGAAAAACTGTTTTTT
CASSPGTAGGIEKLFF
>TRBV2|NA|TRBJ2-7|NA|11
TGTGCCACCAGATGGACGGCCGAGCAGTACTTC
CATRWTAEQYF
>TRBV5-1|NA|TRBJ1-2|NA|16
TGCGCCAGCAGCTTGGACAGCCCCACAGGCGGATATGGCTACACCTTC
CASSLDSPTGGYGYTF
>TRBV11-1|TRBD1|TRBJ1-1|NA|15
TGTGCCAGCACCCCGGACAGGCTATTGAACACTGAAGCTTTCTTT
CASTPDRLLNTEAFF
>TRBV29-1|NA|TRBJ2-5|NA|14
TGCAGCGTCGAGGGGACCGCTCCCCGGGGGACCCAGTACTTC
CSVEGTAPRGTQYF
>TRBV11-2|TRBD1|TRBJ1-2|NA|14
TGTGCCAGCAGTAAGGGACAGGGGAGCTATGGCTACACCTTC
CASSKGQGSYGYTF
>TRBV7-9|TRBD1|TRBJ1-2|NA|13
TGTGCCAGCCGGACCGGGACAGGGTATGGCTACACCTTC
CASRTGTGYGYTF
>TRBV30|TRBD1|TRBJ2-1|NA|16
TGTGCCTGGGATGAACAGGGGGCGTTCTCCTACAATGAGCAGTTCTTC
CAWDEQGAFSYNEQFF
>TRBV19|NA|TRBJ2-5|NA|16
TGTGCCAGTAGTATAGGAAGAGGGACGTTCGGTGAGACCCAGTACTTC
CASSIGRGTFGETQYF
>TRBV6-1|NA|TRBJ1-6|once|12
TGTGCCATCACCCGAGAGGTTTCACCCCTCCACTTT
CAITREVSPLHF
>TRBV7-7|NA|TRBJ2-2|NA|15
TGTGCTAGCAGCCCCAGTGTAGTGAACACCGGGGAGCTGTTTTTT
CASSPSVVNTGELFF
>TRBV5-1|NA|TRBJ1-5|NA|15
TGCGCCAGCAGCCCGGGAGTGTTGGGCAATCAGCCCCAGCATTTT
CASSPGVLGNQPQHF
>TRBV9|NA|TRBJ1-1|few|12
TGTGCCAGCAGCCGGGAATTCACTGAAGCTTTCTTT
CASSREFTEAFF
>TRBV5-6|TRBD2|TRBJ2-7|NA|15
TGTGCCAGCAGCAACCCTCTAGCGGGGGGGTACGAGCAGTACTTC
CASSNPLAGGYEQYF
>TRBV29-1|NA|TRBJ2-3|once|17
TGCAGCGTCGGATGGCCTCCGCGGGGTGCCAACACAGATACGCAGTATTTT
CSVGWPPRGANTDTQYF
>TRBV19|NA|TRBJ2-7|NA|18
TGTGCCAGTAGTATCCGAGCGAGGGCGAAATTCTGGGGGCTCGAGCAGTACTTC
CASSIRARAKFWGLEQYF
>TRBV27|NA|TRBJ1-4|NA|16
TGTGCCAGCAGAAGAAACAGGGATGCAACTAATGAAAAACTGTTTTTT
CASRRNRDATNEKLFF
>TRBV29-1|NA|TRBJ1-2|NA|13
TGCAGCGGCTCGGGCGGGGATGCCTATGGCTACACCTTC
CSGSGGDAYGYTF
>TRBV5-5|TRBD2|TRBJ2-3|NA|19
TGTGCCAGCAGCTTGGTAGGACTAGCGGGAGCCCGGGTCGCAGATACGCAGTATTTT
CASSLVGLAGARVADTQYF
>TRBV29-1|NA|TRBJ2-1|NA|16
TGCAGCGTTGAGGGTGACAGTCCATCCTCCTACAATGAGCAGTTCTTC
CSVEGDSPSSYNEQFF
>TRBV18|TRBD1|TRBJ1-1|once|14
TGTGCCAGCTGGTCAGGGGGCCTGGAGACTGAAGCTTTCTTT
CASWSGGLETEAFF
>TRBV6-1|TRBD1|TRBJ1-2|NA|16
TGTGCCAGCAGTGAAAGGAGAGGACAGGGGGCCTATGGCTACACCTTC
CASSERRGQGAYGYTF
>TRBV19|TRBD1|TRBJ2-3|NA|15
TGTGCCAGTAGTTTTGAGGGACAGACCACAGATACGCAGTATTTT
CASSFEGQTTDTQYF
>TRBV19|TRBD1|TRBJ1-5|few|15
TGTGCCAGTAGCACAGACAGGGTAGGGAATCAGCCCCAGCATTTT
CASSTDRVGNQPQHF
>TRBV28|NA|TRBJ1-3|NA|15
TGTGCCAGCAGTTTCCGCCCGGCCTCTGGAAACACCATATATTTT
CASSFRPASGNTIYF
>TRBV14|NA|TRBJ2-7|NA|16
TGTGCCAGCAGCCGACACAGGGGAGGGGTCTCCTACGAGCAGTACTTC
CASSRHRGGVSYEQYF
>TRBV5-4|NA|TRBJ2-7|NA|15
TGTGCCAGCAGCTTTCCCGAGAGGGGGGTCTACGAGCAGTACTTC
CASSFPERGVYEQYF
>TRBV9|NA|TRBJ1-4|few|15
TGTGCCAGCAGCCCCGCCGGGGGGCGGACTGAAAAACTGTTTTTT
CASSPAGGRTEKLFF
>TRBV7-2|NA|TRBJ2-5|NA|15
TGTGCCAGCAGCTTAGAAGTCCCTCTTGGTGAGACCCAGTACTTC
CASSLEVPLGETQYF
>TRBV28|NA|TRBJ1-2|once|12
TGTGCCAGCAGTTTGTATCAGTATGGCTACACCTTC
CASSLYQYGYTF
>TRBV30|NA|TRBJ2-5|NA|13
TGTGCCTGGAGGTCCGTGGGGGGAGAGACCCAGTACTTC
CAWRSVGGETQYF
>TRBV6-5|NA|TRBJ1-2|once|16
TGTGCCAGCAGTTACTCACGACACCCGGCTAACTATGGCTACACCTTC
CASSYSRHPANYGYTF